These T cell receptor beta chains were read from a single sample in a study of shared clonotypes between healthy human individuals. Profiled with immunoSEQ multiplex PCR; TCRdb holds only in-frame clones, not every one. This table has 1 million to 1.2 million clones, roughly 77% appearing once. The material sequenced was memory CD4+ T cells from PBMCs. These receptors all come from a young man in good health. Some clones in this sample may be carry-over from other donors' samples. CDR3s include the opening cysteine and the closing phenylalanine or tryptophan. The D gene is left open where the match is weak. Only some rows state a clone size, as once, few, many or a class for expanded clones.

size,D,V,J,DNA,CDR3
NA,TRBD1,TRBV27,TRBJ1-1,TGTGCCAGCACCGCTATCCCCAGGGGGGCCCTGGCTTTCTTT,CASTAIPRGALAFF
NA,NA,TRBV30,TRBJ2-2,TGTGCCTGGAGTACCTCGGGGAGTCAATTTGACACCGGGGAGCTGTTTTTT,CAWSTSGSQFDTGELFF
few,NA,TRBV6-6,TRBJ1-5,TGTGCCAGCACCACGCGGGACAATCAGCCCCAGCATTTT,CASTTRDNQPQHF
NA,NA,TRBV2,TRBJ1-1,TGTGCCAGCAGTACTCGACGAGGGTTGAACACTGAAGCTTTCTTT,CASSTRRGLNTEAFF
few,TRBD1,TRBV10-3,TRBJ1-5,TGTGCCATCAGTGAGTTACAGGGGGGACAGCCCCAGCATTTT,CAISELQGGQPQHF
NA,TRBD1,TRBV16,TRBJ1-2,TGTGCCAGCAGGCTGGGACAGGGGTATGGCTACACCTTC,CASRLGQGYGYTF
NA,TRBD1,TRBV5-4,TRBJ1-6,TGTGCCAGCAGCTTAACCCAGGGGGCTAACTCACCCCTCCACTTT,CASSLTQGANSPLHF
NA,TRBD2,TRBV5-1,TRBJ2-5,TGCGCCAGCAGACGAACCGTAGCGGGAGTCGCGGAGACCCAGTACTTC,CASRRTVAGVAETQYF
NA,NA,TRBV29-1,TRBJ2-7,TGCAGCGCCGCGTTTATCGGCTACGAGCAGTACTTC,CSAAFIGYEQYF
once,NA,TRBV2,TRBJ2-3,TGTGCCAGCAGTGGTTCAGGGTCGCAGTATTTT,CASSGSGSQYF
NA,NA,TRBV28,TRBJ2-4,TGTGCCAGCAGTTCCGGGGCCCGAGCCAAAAACATTCAGTACTTC,CASSSGARAKNIQYF
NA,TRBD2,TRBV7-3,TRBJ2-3,TGTGCCAGCAGCCCGGGGGGGAGGATAGTGGGAGATACGCAGTATTTT,CASSPGGRIVGDTQYF
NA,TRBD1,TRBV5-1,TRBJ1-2,TGCGCCAGCAGCTCGAAGACAGGGGAGGACTATGGCTACACCTTC,CASSSKTGEDYGYTF
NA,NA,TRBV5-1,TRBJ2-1,TGCGCCAGCTCGACTAGCTCCTACAATGAGCAGTTCTTC,CASSTSSYNEQFF
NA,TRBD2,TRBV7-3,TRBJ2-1,TGTGCCAGCAGCTTCGCCCGTTGGGCGGGAGATCGAAATGAGCAGTTCTTC,CASSFARWAGDRNEQFF
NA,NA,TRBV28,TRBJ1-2,TGTGCCAGCAGTCGCATGGACCGGGGGTATGGCTACACCTTC,CASSRMDRGYGYTF
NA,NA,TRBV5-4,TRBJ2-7,TGTGCCAGCAGCGTCCGCCGAGGAGGGGATAGCTCCTACGAGCAGTACTTC,CASSVRRGGDSSYEQYF
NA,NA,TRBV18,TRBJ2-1,TGTGCCAGCTCACCGCTGGGCGTCGCCCGGTCCTACAATGAGCAGTTCTTC,CASSPLGVARSYNEQFF
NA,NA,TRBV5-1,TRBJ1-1,TGCGCCAGCAGCTTTGACCTCCACCATGAAGCTTTCTTT,CASSFDLHHEAFF
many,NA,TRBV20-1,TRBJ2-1,TGCAGTGCTAGAGATCAATCCCAGTTCTTC,CSARDQSQFF
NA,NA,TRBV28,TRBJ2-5,TGTGCCAGCAGCTCCACTCGGGACGGAGAGACCCAGTACTTC,CASSSTRDGETQYF
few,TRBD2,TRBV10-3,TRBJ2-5,TGTGCCATCGGAGCGGGAGAGCGGGAGACCCAGTACTTC,CAIGAGERETQYF
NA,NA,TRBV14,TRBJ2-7,TGTGCCAGCAGCCGGTCGAGGGGGTCCTACGAGCAGTACTTC,CASSRSRGSYEQYF
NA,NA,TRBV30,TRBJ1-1,TGTGCCTGGAGTGTAGGGGGGTGGGCTGAAGCTTTCTTT,CAWSVGGWAEAFF
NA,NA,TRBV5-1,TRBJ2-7,TGCGCCAGCAGCACAGGAGGGGACAGTAGGGGAAGGGAGCAGTACTTC,CASSTGGDSRGREQYF
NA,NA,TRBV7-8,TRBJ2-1,TGTGCCAGCAGCTTAGACCCGGATAATGAGCAGTTCTTC,CASSLDPDNEQFF
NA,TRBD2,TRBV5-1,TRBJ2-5,TGCGCCAGCAGCTTGGGATCGGCTAGCGGAGCGCAAGAGACCCAGTACTTC,CASSLGSASGAQETQYF
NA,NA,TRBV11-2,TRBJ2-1,TGTGCCAGCAGCCTCTTTGGGGCTCTCTACAATGAGCAGTTCTTC,CASSLFGALYNEQFF
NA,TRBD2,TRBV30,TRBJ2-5,TGTGCCTGCCAGGGACTAGCGGGAGGGCCGAGAGAGCAGTACTTC,CACQGLAGGPREQYF